Following are 8 T cell receptor beta chains from one sample sequenced in a study of T cells in Graves' hyperthyroidism and ophthalmopathy. What was amplified from RNA transcripts were TCR beta CDR3 regions. The primer set for the first-round RT-PCR of the TCR CDR3 was HTBI. One entry per CDR3 protein results from TCRdb running MiXCR on the multiplex PCR reads. The sample has under 400,000 distinct CDR3 sequences, about 13% seen once. Material: blood. The receptors come from a young woman with Graves' hyperthyroidism.

This clonotype was seen ten or more times. V usage is TRBV18 and J usage is TRBJ1-5; a possible D gene is TRBD1 (5 bases). This CDR3 has 14 amino acids. V lost 5 bases to trimming and J lost 4 bases, with 12 bases between them. The germline V gene encodes CDR1 KGHSH and CDR2 LQKENI. This CDR3 is CASSSGLGNQPQHF. CDR3 nucleotides: TGTGCCAGCTCATCAGGGTTAGGGAATCAGCCCCAGCATTTT.

Ten or more counts support this clonotype. This chain connects TRBV2 to TRBJ2-7; maybe TRBD2 (6 bases). The CDR3 spans 14 residues. From germline, CDR1 is SNHLY and CDR2 FYNNEI. With 1 base removed from V and 4 bases from J, the gap between germline ends came to 11 bases. The CDR3 here is CASSEGGVGYEQYF. For the CDR3, the DNA is TGTGCCAGCAGTGAAGGCGGGGTTGGGTACGAGCAGTACTTC. The complete variable domain, with remaining parts taken from reference TRBV2 and TRBJ2-7, reads EPEVTQTPSHQVTQMGQEVILRCVPISNHLYFYWYRQILGQKVEFLVSFYNNEISEKSEIFDDQFSVERPDGSNFTLKIRSTKLEDSAMYFCASSEGGVGYEQYFGPGTRLTVT.

This chain uses TRBV7-9 with TRBJ2-1; D gene unclear. Germline-derived CDR1 and CDR2 are SEHNR and FQNEAQ (reference sequence). The V and J ends lost 4 bases and 5 bases respectively, with 9 bases between them. This CDR3 contains 13 residues. CDR3 bases: TGTGCCAGCAGCTCCCCTGGCCACAATGAGCAGTTCTTC. This encodes CASSSPGHNEQFF.

The table lists this clonotype with many counts. The V call is TRBV5-4, the J call TRBJ2-1, with D possibly being TRBD1 (6 bases). Trimming removed 3 bases at V and 6 bases at J, with 16 bases between. CDR1 is SGHNT, CDR2 YYREEE, per germline (reference sequence). This CDR3 has 15 residues. The CDR3 DNA follows: TGTGCCAGCAGCTCCCAGGGGACCGGACGCAATGAGCAGTTCTTC. Translation gives CASSSQGTGRNEQFF.

This clonotype was observed a handful of times. This clone may be a read error of a much larger clone one base away. This chain links TRBV11-2 with TRBJ2-2; D call uncertain. Germline CDR1 is SGHAT and CDR2 is FQNNGV. The V end lost 4 bases, the J end lost 4 bases, and 10 bases lay between the germline ends. CDR3 length: 14 amino acids. CDR3 nucleotides: TGTGCCAGCAGCTCGAAGGCGAGCACCGGGGAGCTGTTTTTT. Residues: CASSSKASTGELFF.

This clonotype was observed many times. The V call is TRBV4-2, the J call TRBJ2-3, with TRBD2 identical over 13 bases. CDR3 length: 15 residues. After removal of 4 bases from V and 5 bases from J, the junction contained 3 bases not matched to a gene. Germline loops: CDR1 LGHNA, CDR2 YNFKEQ. Written as DNA, the CDR3 is TGTGCCAGCAGCCGAACTAGCGGGAGGGTAGATACGCAGTATTTT. Amino acid sequence: CASSRTSGRVDTQYF.

This clonotype was observed many times. V and J are TRBV28 and TRBJ2-1, with D uncertain. CDR3 size: 11 residues. Trimming took 8 bases from V and 4 from J, leaving 6 bases between them. Germline CDR1 and CDR2: MDHEN and SYDVKM. This chain's CDR3 is CASAAYNEQFF. Here the CDR3 DNA reads TGTGCCAGCGCAGCTTACAATGAGCAGTTCTTC.

The chain joins TRBV5-1 to TRBJ2-5; TRBD1 aligns across 7 bases. Germline assignment: CDR1 SGHRS and CDR2 YFSETQ. There are 15 residues in the CDR3. Losses at the gene ends were 2 bases for V and 4 bases for J; bases not matched to a gene: 8. Here the CDR3 DNA reads TGCGCCAGCAGCTTTACAGGGGTTGAAGGAGAGACCCAGTACTTC. Amino acids: CASSFTGVEGETQYF. The complete variable domain, with remaining parts taken from reference TRBV5-1 and TRBJ2-5, reads KAGVTQTPRYLIKTRGQQVTLSCSPISGHRSVSWYQQTPGQGLQFLFEYFSETQRNKGNFPGRFSGRQFSNSRSEMNVSTLELGDSALYLCASSFTGVEGETQYFGPGTRLLVL.